This T cell receptor beta chain came from a study of pediatric ulcerative colitis. About the research overall: Most patients had pancolitis, and two had left-sided colitis. Study conclusions and caveats: This repertoire reflects total lymphocytes rather than subpopulations like regulatory T cells.

The rectum was sampled with one to two pinch biopsies at colonoscopy. TCRdb's table, derived via immunoSEQ multiplex PCR, lists solely in-frame clones and lacks some. The table includes about 36,000 clones, around three quarters detected once. To note about this clone: Its matching antigen is unknown.

The CDR3 sequence is 16 residues long. V trimming: 0 bases; J trimming: 6 bases; junction bases outside the gene matches: 8. Germline loops: CDR1 MGHRA, CDR2 YSYEKL. The TCR sequence derives from a boy aged 5-17 years with moderate ulcerative colitis. The J gene is TRBJ2-1, the V gene TRBV4-1; TRBD2 matches at 7 bases. Sequenced sample: gut tissue. Here the CDR3 DNA reads TGCGCCAGCAGCCAAGATGGTGGGAGGGCCGGCAATGAGCAGTTCTTC. It specifies CASSQDGGRAGNEQFF.